Each of the 29 T cell receptor beta chains below was sequenced from the same sample in a study of human T cells and chemical hapten exposure. In TCRdb, the RACE reads were re-called with MiXCR into one record per CDR3 protein. The table shows 35,000 to 45,000 distinct CDR3 sequences, with more than 10% occurring only once. Described time point: pre-sensitization, week 0. Treatment denoted: therapeutic diphenylcyclopropenone sensitization with weekly scalp DPC. The authors' total RNA extraction used unfractionated whole blood. Source: whole blood, taken in connection with sensitization to the hapten diphenylcyclopropenone (DPC). Receptors originate from a middle-aged woman with alopecia areata. Some clones in this sample may be carry-over from other donors' samples.

This clonotype was seen repeatedly, ten times or more. The genes are TRBV19 and TRBJ2-6; weak D call: TRBD1 (6 bases). The germline V gene encodes CDR1 LNHDA and CDR2 SQIVND (reference sequence). The CDR3 extends over 15 amino acids. V was trimmed by 5 bases and J by 9 bases, leaving 17 bases between them. CDR3 sequence (DNA): TGTGCCAGTAGTTCCTCACAGGGATACCTCAACGTCCTGACTTTC. Residues: CASSSSQGYLNVLTF.

There are a few counts of this clonotype. The chain joins TRBV20-1 to TRBJ2-3, with D maybe TRBD1 (6 bases). Looked up from germline, CDR1 is DFQATT and CDR2 is SNEGSKA (reference sequence). V dropped 5 bases and J dropped 0 bases, with 24 bases sitting between them. This CDR3 is built from 18 residues. CDR3 nucleotide sequence: TGCAGTGCTGCCGGCACCAACTCCCGGGACATTAGCACAGATACGCAGTATTTT. The encoded protein is CSAAGTNSRDISTDTQYF.

The rearrangement joins TRBV5-1 to TRBJ2-2; D call uncertain. CDR1 is SGHRS and CDR2 is YFSETQ in the germline V gene. V was pared by 0 bases and J by 1 base, with 10 bases between. The CDR3 spans 16 residues. The CDR3: CASSLEANKNTGELFF. DNA of the CDR3: TGCGCCAGCAGCTTGGAAGCGAACAAGAACACCGGGGAGCTGTTTTTT.

This chain uses TRBV5-1 with TRBJ1-2, with 9 nucleotides matching TRBD1. This CDR3 is built from 13 residues. V lost 3 bases, J lost 8 bases, and 5 bases stayed unmatched. The V gene's germline CDR1 is SGHRS and CDR2 YFSETQ. The CDR3 bases are TGCGCCAGCAGCTGGACAGGGGAAGAAGGCTACACCTTC. Its translation: CASSWTGEEGYTF.

This clonotype was detected ten times or more. The CDR3 spells CAGSIGPSNQPQHF. The DNA of the CDR3 is TGTGCCGGGTCGATCGGTCCTAGCAATCAGCCCCAGCATTTT. The chain uses TRBV28 and TRBJ1-5; D is uncertain. The CDR3 spans 14 residues. Germline V gene data show CDR1 as MDHEN and CDR2 as SYDVKM. Trimming shortened V by 11 bases and J by 0 bases, and 14 bases separated the two germline ends. The full variable domain, its missing parts supplied by reference TRBV28 and TRBJ1-5, is DVKVTQSSRYLVKRTGEKVFLECVQDMDHENMFWYRQDPGLGLRLIYFSYDVKMKEKGDIPEGYSVSREKKERFSLILESASTNQTSMYLCAGSIGPSNQPQHFGDGTRLSIL.

This clonotype was found many times. This chain links TRBV6-4 with TRBJ2-1; perhaps TRBD1 as D (5 bases). V was pared by 4 bases and J by 8 bases, with 18 bases between. The CDR3 extends over 15 amino acids. CDR1 and CDR2 (germline): MRHNA, SNTAGT. The CDR3 loop is CASSVEGRWGDEQFF. The DNA of the CDR3 is TGTGCCAGCAGTGTAGAAGGGCGTTGGGGCGATGAGCAGTTCTTC.

Only a few counts were recorded for this clonotype. The chain couples TRBV7-9 to TRBJ2-1; D unresolved. This CDR3 region has 13 residues. The V end lost 0 bases, the J end lost 5 bases, and 5 bases lay between the germline ends. CDR1 is SEHNR and CDR2 is FQNEAQ in the germline V gene (reference sequence). The CDR3 DNA follows: TGTGCCAGCAGCTTAGCGGTCCACAATGAGCAGTTCTTC. Amino acid sequence: CASSLAVHNEQFF.

This clonotype was counted many times. The chain couples TRBV14 to TRBJ2-1; D gene ambiguous. The CDR3 has 13 residues. V dropped 3 bases and J dropped 4 bases, with 7 bases sitting between them. Germline-derived CDR1 and CDR2 are SGHDN and FVKESK. CDR3 nucleotides: TGTGCCAGCAGCCAGGGAACTTACAATGAGCAGTTCTTC. Residues: CASSQGTYNEQFF.

This clonotype was seen a handful of times. This chain links TRBV20-1 with TRBJ1-5, with D possibly matching TRBD1 (5 bases). V lost 0 bases, J lost 6 bases, and 15 bases lay in between. The germline V gene encodes CDR1 DFQATT and CDR2 SNEGSKA (reference sequence). The CDR3 consists of 15 residues. CDR3 in amino acids: CSARDEGAGGQPQHF. The CDR3 coding sequence is TGCAGTGCTAGAGATGAAGGGGCAGGAGGTCAGCCCCAGCATTTT.

This clonotype has ten or more counts. The chain carries TRBV13 and TRBJ2-7, with TRBD2 matching 9 bases. J was trimmed by 3 bases and V by 4 bases; bases with no gene match: 10. Germline loops: CDR1 PRHDT, CDR2 FYEKMQ (reference sequence). The CDR3 sequence is 16 residues long. The CDR3 spells CASSSNPTSGDYEQYF. The CDR3 DNA is TGTGCCAGCAGCTCCAATCCGACTAGCGGAGACTACGAGCAGTACTTC. The whole variable domain, remainder taken from reference TRBV13 and TRBJ2-7, is AAGVIQSPRHLIKEKRETATLKCYPIPRHDTVYWYQQGPGQDPQFLISFYEKMQSDKGSIPDRFSAQQFSDYHSELNMSSLELGDSALYFCASSSNPTSGDYEQYFGPGTRLTVT.

This clonotype was seen at least ten times. J is TRBJ1-6 and V is TRBV20-1; perhaps TRBD1 as D (6 bases). Germline CDR1 is DFQATT and CDR2 is SNEGSKA (reference sequence). This CDR3 has 12 residues. V lost 5 bases and J lost 7, with 9 bases in between. The CDR3: CSAGTRNSPLHF. For the CDR3, the DNA is TGCAGTGCTGGGACAAGGAATTCACCCCTCCACTTT.

This chain links TRBV19 with TRBJ1-4, with TRBD1 as a possible D gene (5 bases). V was shortened by 8 bases and J by 5 bases, with 6 bases between the two germline ends. From germline, CDR1 is LNHDA and CDR2 SQIVND (reference sequence). The length of the CDR3 is 11 residues. In DNA, the CDR3 is TGTGCCAGTTGGGGGAATGAAAAACTGTTTTTT. This encodes CASWGNEKLFF.

This clonotype occurred many times. V and J are TRBV5-1 and TRBJ2-7; 12 positions agree with TRBD1. From germline, CDR1 is SGHRS and CDR2 YFSETQ. This CDR3 has 15 amino acids. After removal of 4 bases from V and 7 bases from J, the junction contained 9 bases not matched to a gene. The CDR3 region is CASSPGTGGSREQYF. DNA of the CDR3: TGCGCCAGCAGCCCCGGGACAGGGGGCTCAAGGGAGCAGTACTTC.

The chain couples TRBV10-3 to TRBJ2-1; 7 positions match TRBD1. V gave up 10 bases and J gave up 8 bases; unmatched junction bases: 14. Germline assignment: CDR1 ENHRY and CDR2 SYGVKD. The CDR3 is 14 amino acids. The CDR3, as DNA: TGTGCCACTACACGACAGGGACAAGTTGATGAGCAGTTCTTC. This encodes CATTRQGQVDEQFF.

This clonotype was counted between two and nine times. The V gene is TRBV29-1, the J gene TRBJ2-2; 7 bases match TRBD2. This CDR3 is built from 13 residues. Germline assignment: CDR1 SQVTM and CDR2 ANQGSEA. Trimming took 5 bases from V and 7 from J; bases not matched to a gene: 7. CDR3 protein: CSVLRGKGGELFF. CDR3 bases: TGCAGCGTTCTGCGGGGGAAAGGCGGGGAGCTGTTTTTT.

The sample holds many counts of this clonotype. The V call is TRBV2, the J call TRBJ2-3; D gene ambiguous. The V end was cut by 4 bases, the J end by 5 bases, with 4 bases between. Per germline, CDR1 SNHLY and CDR2 FYNNEI. The CDR3 loop spans 11 amino acids. CDR3 bases: TGTGCCAGCAGTGCAAAAGATACGCAGTATTTT. Its protein is CASSAKDTQYF. The full variable domain, with the rest looked up from reference TRBV2 and TRBJ2-3, is EPEVTQTPSHQVTQMGQEVILRCVPISNHLYFYWYRQILGQKVEFLVSFYNNEISEKSEIFDDQFSVERPDGSNFTLKIRSTKLEDSAMYFCASSAKDTQYFGPGTRLTVL.

This clonotype was seen a handful of times. CDR3 in DNA: TGTGCCAGCTCGGTCAGGGACGGCGCGGACGAGCAGTACTTC. It yields the protein CASSVRDGADEQYF. This chain joins TRBV18 and TRBJ2-7; D possibly matches TRBD1 or TRBD2 (5 bases each). The V end was cut by 6 bases, the J end by 5 bases, with 17 bases between. Germline V gives CDR1 KGHSH, CDR2 LQKENI. The CDR3 loop spans 14 amino acids.

This clonotype was seen many times. This rearrangement joins TRBV12-3 or TRBV12-4 to TRBJ2-2; D is uncertain. The CDR3 is 13 residues long. The V and J ends lost 6 bases and 1 base respectively, with 6 bases between them. This CDR3 reads CASRPLNTGELFF. CDR3 in DNA: TGTGCCAGCAGACCGCTGAACACCGGGGAGCTGTTTTTT.

Only a few counts were recorded for this clonotype. V and J are TRBV28 and TRBJ2-7; D might be TRBD1 (5 bases). The CDR3 totals 12 residues. Germline CDR1 reads MDHEN; CDR2 reads SYDVKM. The germline V and J ends were trimmed by 4 bases and 3 bases, with 7 bases remaining between them. CDR3 coding DNA: TGTGCCAGCAGTTCGACAGTCTACGAGCAGTACTTC. Encoded protein: CASSSTVYEQYF.

There are many counts of this clonotype. The chain links TRBV6-2 or TRBV6-3 to TRBJ2-6, with a tentative D call TRBD2 (5 bases). The germline CDR1 and CDR2 sequences are MNHEY and SVGEGT. The ends were cut back, 5 bases at V and 0 bases at J, with 26 bases in the middle. The CDR3 sequence is 21 residues long. CDR3 sequence reads: CASSPISWTARTDSGANVLTF. CDR3 in DNA: TGTGCCAGCAGTCCGATATCTTGGACTGCTAGGACTGACTCTGGGGCCAACGTCCTGACTTTC.

This clonotype was found many times. The V gene is TRBV6-5, the J gene TRBJ2-5, with D possibly TRBD1 on 5 matching bases. Germline V CDR1 and CDR2: MNHEY, SVGAGI. Trimming took 0 bases from V and 3 from J, leaving 11 bases between them. CDR3 size: 15 residues. The CDR3 DNA is TGTGCCAGCAGTTACTCCACAGGCCTGAAAGAGACCCAGTACTTC. Its protein is CASSYSTGLKETQYF.

This clonotype was recorded many times. The chain recombines TRBV5-6 with TRBJ2-1; 7 nucleotides match TRBD2. The germline V gene encodes CDR1 SGHDT and CDR2 YYEEEE. This CDR3 comprises 16 residues. V shed 4 bases, J shed 4 bases, and the junction held 11 bases outside the gene matches. CDR3 DNA: TGTGCCAGCAGCCCGCCCCCTCTAGCGGTATACAATGAGCAGTTCTTC. It specifies CASSPPPLAVYNEQFF.

In its sample, this clonotype was seen many times. The V call is TRBV27, the J call TRBJ2-2; 9 nucleotides match TRBD1. The length of the CDR3 is 16 residues. Losses at the gene ends were 5 bases for V and 5 bases for J; bases not matched to a gene: 9. Germline V gene sequence: CDR1 MNHEY, CDR2 SMNVEV (reference sequence). The CDR3 sequence: CASSTQGAVGTGELFF. The CDR3 DNA follows: TGTGCCAGCAGTACACAGGGGGCTGTGGGTACCGGGGAGCTGTTTTTT.

This clonotype has a count of ten or more. The CDR3 region is CASSLTGTYGYTF. The CDR3 nucleotides read TGTGCCAGCAGTTTGACAGGGACCTATGGCTACACCTTC. The chain combines TRBV7-2 with TRBJ1-2, with TRBD1 matching 7 bases. The J segment lost 4 bases and the V segment lost 6 bases, leaving 5 bases of the junction unmatched. CDR3 length equals 13 residues. Per the germline V gene, CDR1 is SGHTA and CDR2 is FQGNSA.

This clonotype came up many times. The chain is built from TRBV20-1 and TRBJ1-5; the match to TRBD1 covers 8 bases. The V and J ends lost 5 bases and 6 bases, in that order; junction bases with no gene match: 6. CDR1 is DFQATT and CDR2 is SNEGSKA in the germline V gene (reference sequence). The CDR3 runs 13 residues. CDR3 region: CSAARGPSQPQHF. The CDR3 nucleotides read TGCAGTGCTGCCAGGGGGCCGAGTCAGCCCCAGCATTTT.

In DNA form, the CDR3 reads TGTGCCAGCAGCCCGCCTCGGTACGAGCAGTACTTC. This translates into CASSPPRYEQYF. V usage is TRBV28 and J usage is TRBJ2-7; D is undetermined. Trimming took 6 bases from V and 4 from J, leaving 10 bases between them. CDR1 is MDHEN and CDR2 is SYDVKM in the germline V gene. The CDR3 totals 12 residues.

The chain recombines TRBV20-1 with TRBJ2-7; unclear D gene. This CDR3 has 13 amino acids. Germline loops: CDR1 DFQATT, CDR2 SNEGSKA (reference sequence). V was cut by 3 bases and J by 3 bases, with 12 bases left in between. The CDR3 DNA sequence: TGCAGTGCTAGCCCCTCGGGCAGCTACGAGCAGTACTTC. It specifies CSASPSGSYEQYF.

This clonotype came up many times. This sequence joins TRBV28 and TRBJ2-2, with 8 positions matching TRBD1. Trimming took 6 bases from V and 7 from J; bases not matched to a gene: 10. The germline V gene encodes CDR1 MDHEN and CDR2 SYDVKM. This CDR3 has 15 amino acids. Here the CDR3 DNA reads TGTGCCAGCAGAAATTCAGGGGGCAGGAGCGGGGAGCTGTTTTTT. This encodes CASRNSGGRSGELFF.

On this clonotype itself: A much more abundant neighbour one base away suggests this may be a read error. The rearrangement joins TRBV3-1 to TRBJ2-4; no clear D. CDR1 and CDR2 from the germline V gene are LGHDT and YNNKEL (reference sequence). This CDR3 region has 13 residues. In DNA, the CDR3 is TGTGTCAGCAGCCAAGGAGCCAAAAACATTCAGTACTTC. It yields the protein CVSSQGAKNIQYF.